This TCR beta chain was identified during a study of response to subunit inactivated influenza vaccine. The table lists this clonotype with a few counts. Its matching antigen is unknown. Findings of the study overall: Seasonal influenza vaccination, on each occasion, was suggested by the authors to recruit few new T cells.

TCRdb passed the RT-PCR reads through MiXCR, listing each CDR3 protein once. The table records about 780,000 distinct CDR3 sequences, around a sixth of them present only once. CDR3 length: 16 residues. The junction had 10 bases not matched to a gene; V was cut back by 5 bases and J by 4 bases. This specimen consisted of PBMCs from blood, obtained 4 to 6 days after vaccination. This clonotype was obtained from a middle-aged man who received an inactivated influenza vaccine. The chain joins TRBV12-3 or TRBV12-4 to TRBJ2-3; 9 bases align to TRBD2. The CDR3 DNA reads as TGTGCCAGCAGTCCGGCTGGCGGGGGGGCGCCAGATACGCAGTATTTT. Translated, it gives CASSPAGGGAPDTQYF.